A selection of T cell receptor beta chains follows, all from one sample in a study of T cell responses to AZD1222 COVID-19 vaccine. This table comes from immunoSEQ multiplex PCR, and its TCRdb copy is limited to in-frame clones, with some not included. This sample has 110,000 or so clones, with about 90% found just once. Sequencing was performed on peripheral blood, taken on day 0 of AZD1222 vaccination. The receptors were sampled from an adult in good health. Both conserved end residues are trimmed from each CDR3.

v_gene	j_gene	CDR3aa
TRBV11-2	TRBJ1-3	ASSLVTIGNTIY
TRBV6-1	TRBJ1-5	ASSDLVGMPQH
TRBV11-3	TRBJ2-7	ASSLVGDEQY
TRBV7-2	TRBJ2-3	ASRKDTDTQY
TRBV28	TRBJ2-7	ASDAMGKDYEQY
TRBV5-6	TRBJ2-7	ASRPTGGEYEQY
TRBV3-1/TRBV3-2	TRBJ2-1	ASSQRSPKYNEQF
TRBV9	TRBJ1-1	ASSVGGANTEAF
TRBV12-3/TRBV12-4	TRBJ2-2	ASRRQPGELF
TRBV6-5	TRBJ1-6	ASSYFTGSPLH
TRBV5-1	TRBJ1-1	ASSPFGGLQGSEAF
TRBV2	TRBJ2-2	ASTLDRANTGELF
TRBV6-5	TRBJ1-2	ASSFSQNQYGYT
TRBV19	TRBJ2-5	ASSIGRQETQY
TRBV18	TRBJ2-1	ASSPASRSYNEQF
TRBV4-1	TRBJ2-1	ASSQPLEIHEQF
TRBV28	TRBJ2-4	ASSPFAGGLRTKNIQY
TRBV28	TRBJ1-5	ASSFGLSLNQPQH
TRBV6-5	TRBJ1-1	ASSRGGLNTEAF
TRBV5-4	TRBJ1-1	ASSLRQGAEAF
TRBV7-3	TRBJ2-7	ASSFKDGSYEQY
TRBV7-9	TRBJ2-1	ASSLVASGSNEQF
TRBV7-9	TRBJ2-5	ASSLGVQRGEETQY
TRBV6-5	TRBJ1-1	ASRLGLNTEAF
TRBV14	TRBJ1-3	ASSQDLTNSGNTIY
TRBV5-6	TRBJ1-6	ASNSGRQYNSPLH
TRBV5-1	TRBJ2-2	ASSRGVGELF
TRBV4-2	TRBJ2-1	ASSPRQGGSYNEQF
TRBV3-1/TRBV3-2	TRBJ2-7	ASSQEWGTGEQY
TRBV28	TRBJ1-5	ASSSLGDNQPQH
TRBV3-1/TRBV3-2	TRBJ1-3	ASSQHSEGNTIY
TRBV10-2	TRBJ2-1	ASSLAGTNEQF
TRBV11-2	TRBJ2-6	ASSLSRLSGANVLT
TRBV5-4	TRBJ1-1	ASSLAGLPTEAF
TRBV5-5	TRBJ2-7	ASYLGGTPYEQY
TRBV5-4	TRBJ1-2	ASSLDREYGYT
TRBV5-1	TRBJ1-4	ASSLGYGGDEKLF
TRBV25-1	TRBJ2-7	ASSPKAETTHNEQY